This T cell receptor (beta chain) came from a study of blood T cell repertoires in COVID-19. As for the study in general: The study drew acute and convalescent COVID-19 samples from the United States, Italy and Spain.

CDR3 length: 13 amino acids. Trimming shortened V by 5 bases and J by 4 bases, and 11 bases separated the two germline ends. Germline loops: CDR1 MNHEY, CDR2 SMNVEV (reference sequence). Produced via immunoSEQ multiplex PCR; TCRdb's table is partial and in-frame only. The sample lists 200,000 to 250,000 clones, over 75% occurring once. V usage is TRBV27 and J usage is TRBJ2-5, with D tentatively TRBD1 (5 bases). This clonotype was obtained from a human donor in a cohort sampled during active COVID-19. Material: peripheral blood. This CDR3 reads CASSPYQGETQYF. The DNA for the CDR3 is TGTGCCAGCAGTCCGTACCAGGGAGAGACCCAGTACTTC.